These 20 T cell receptor beta chains originate from one sample sequenced in a study of blood T cells in healthy people across ages (dated by TCRdb to the mid-2010s). Library generation was performed with 5' RACE. The instrument was an Illumina HiSeq 2500. A second PCR of roughly 6 to 12 cycles was run with a J-beta primer mix and a sample-barcoded 5' primer. TCRdb reran the public reads through fastp at Q25 and MiXCR, keeping productive beta chains. When rows share a CDR3 protein, they turn into one entry using the most common DNA and genes. The sample table lists about 680,000 distinct CDR3 sequences, 49% of them with a count of one. About 32% of the sample is taken by the ten largest. The sequenced sample was blood. The receptors were gathered from a woman in her sixties or seventies in good health.

This clonotype was observed a handful of times. The CDR3: CASSQSANEQFF. For the CDR3, the DNA is TGTGCCAGCAGCCAATCAGCGAATGAGCAGTTCTTC. The chain combines TRBV4-2 with TRBJ2-1; D is unclear. CDR3 size: 12 residues. CDR1 is LGHNA, CDR2 YNFKEQ, per germline. The V end lost 2 bases, the J end lost 7 bases, and 6 bases lay between the germline ends.

This clonotype was recorded a few times. V usage is TRBV7-9 and J usage is TRBJ2-4, with TRBD1 matching 7 bases. This CDR3 is built from 16 residues. CDR1 is SEHNR and CDR2 is FQNEAQ in the germline V gene (reference sequence). Trimming at V came to 2 bases and at J to 7 bases, leaving 11 bases not matched to a gene. The CDR3 coding sequence is TGTGCCAGCAGCTTATATAAAAAGACAGGGATGAACATTCAGTACTTC. Translated: CASSLYKKTGMNIQYF.

This clonotype was recorded at least ten times. The chain uses TRBV2 and TRBJ2-7; the match to TRBD1 covers 7 bases. Germline CDR1 SNHLY, CDR2 FYNNEI. The ends lost 5 bases at V and 3 bases at J; junction bases unmatched: 13. The CDR3 length is 16 residues. This CDR3 reads CASSLLGQAGDYEQYF. In DNA form, the CDR3 reads TGTGCCAGCAGTTTACTCGGACAGGCTGGGGACTACGAGCAGTACTTC.

The chain joins TRBV12-3 or TRBV12-4 to TRBJ2-1, with 9 positions matching TRBD2. V shed 3 bases and J 7 bases; nucleotides not matched to a gene: 13. The CDR3 is 17 amino acids. The CDR3 is CASSFDRRAGGGNEQFF. CDR3 DNA sequence: TGTGCCAGCAGTTTCGACAGGAGAGCGGGAGGAGGGAATGAGCAGTTCTTC.

This clonotype was detected a few times. V gene TRBV7-2 combines with J gene TRBJ2-7; D uncertain. The V end lost 1 base, the J end lost 6 bases, and 13 bases lay between the germline ends. CDR1 and CDR2 from the germline V gene are SGHTA and FQGNSA. The length of the CDR3 is 14 residues. This CDR3 reads CASSLGVGRAEQYF. In DNA, the CDR3 is TGTGCCAGCAGCTTAGGGGTCGGACGGGCCGAGCAGTACTTC.

This chain joins TRBV5-1 and TRBJ2-5; a weak D match, TRBD2 (5 bases). The germline CDR1 and CDR2 sequences are SGHRS and YFSETQ. The CDR3 totals 13 residues. V lost 1 base and J lost 3, with 7 bases in between. The CDR3 here is CASSLFGEETQYF. In nucleotides, the CDR3 is TGCGCCAGCAGCTTGTTCGGGGAAGAGACCCAGTACTTC.

The sample holds a few counts of this clonotype. The rearrangement links TRBV28 to TRBJ2-3, with a tentative D call TRBD1 (5 bases). The CDR3 is made up of 15 amino acids. Per the germline V gene, CDR1 is MDHEN and CDR2 is SYDVKM. V was shortened by 4 bases and J by 2 bases, with 13 bases between the two germline ends. CDR3 region: CASSWKGRFTDTQYF. The CDR3, as DNA: TGTGCCAGCAGTTGGAAGGGGCGCTTCACAGATACGCAGTATTTT.

This chain joins TRBV29-1 and TRBJ2-1, with TRBD1 identical over 9 bases. The V gene end was trimmed by 7 bases and the J gene end by 5 bases; junction bases not matched to a gene: 9. The CDR3 length is 14 residues. CDR1 is SQVTM, CDR2 ANQGSEA, per germline. CDR3 DNA sequence: TGCAGCGGTCACACAGGGGGCAACAACAATGAGCAGTTCTTC. Its translation: CSGHTGGNNNEQFF.

The V and J genes are TRBV5-6 and TRBJ2-3, with D tentatively TRBD1 (6 bases). This CDR3 contains 13 residues. The germline V gene encodes CDR1 SGHDT and CDR2 YYEEEE. Trimming removed 4 bases at V and 8 bases at J, with 14 bases between. CDR3 DNA sequence: TGTGCCAGCAGCCGCCCCAACAGGGCTACGCAGTATTTT. As protein: CASSRPNRATQYF.

This clonotype occurred a few times. This sequence joins TRBV12-3 or TRBV12-4 and TRBJ2-1; 9 nucleotides match TRBD2. The CDR3 extends over 14 amino acids. Trimming at V came to 5 bases and at J to 9 bases, leaving 8 bases not matched to a gene. The CDR3 DNA follows: TGTGCCAGCAGTGTCTCGCGGGAGGGTCGTGAGCAGTTCTTC. This codes for CASSVSREGREQFF.

This clonotype was observed a handful of times. This chain uses TRBV2 with TRBJ2-7, with TRBD2 matching over 9 bases. Germline assignment: CDR1 SNHLY and CDR2 FYNNEI. J lost 0 bases, V lost 7 bases, and 10 bases had no gene match. The CDR3 spans 16 residues. The CDR3 nucleotides read TGTGCCAGCAAATCTGGCGGGAGGGGCAGCTCCTACGAGCAGTACTTC. Amino acids: CASKSGGRGSSYEQYF.

In this sample, this clonotype turned up a few times. J is TRBJ1-2 and V is TRBV7-2; D is undetermined. Trimming shortened V by 1 base and J by 6 bases, and 9 bases separated the two germline ends. This CDR3 has 13 amino acids. Looked up from germline, CDR1 is SGHTA and CDR2 is FQGNSA. CDR3 sequence reads: CASSLVAVDGYTF. The CDR3 DNA is TGTGCCAGCAGCTTAGTGGCCGTAGATGGCTACACCTTC.

The chain links TRBV20-1 to TRBJ2-2; TRBD1 aligns across 7 bases. Germline values: CDR1 DFQATT, CDR2 SNEGSKA (reference sequence). The CDR3 contains 15 residues. V lost 0 bases to trimming and J lost 6 bases; unmatched junction nucleotides: 7. This chain's CDR3 is CSARDRRQGAGELFF. In DNA, the CDR3 is TGCAGTGCTAGAGATCGGCGACAGGGTGCCGGGGAGCTGTTTTTT.

V is TRBV7-9 and J is TRBJ2-5; the D gene is possibly TRBD1 (6 bases). Trimming stripped 2 bases from V and 5 bases from J, with 21 bases between. Per germline, CDR1 SEHNR and CDR2 FQNEAQ (reference sequence). This CDR3 has 17 amino acids. The CDR3 DNA follows: TGTGCCAGCAGCTTAACCCCCAACAGGGTAACGAAGGAGACCCAGTACTTC. The encoded protein is CASSLTPNRVTKETQYF.

This clonotype came up many times. The V gene is TRBV5-1, the J gene TRBJ2-1; 8 positions agree with TRBD1. CDR3 size: 13 residues. CDR1 SGHRS and CDR2 YFSETQ come from the germline V gene. With V trimmed by 4 bases and J by 8 bases, 5 bases remained unmatched. The CDR3 coding sequence is TGCGCCAGCAGCGGACAGGGTGTCGATGAGCAGTTCTTC. Its protein product is CASSGQGVDEQFF.

The sample holds a few counts of this clonotype. A read error may produce the germline difference seen at one junction end. This chain joins TRBV5-1 and TRBJ2-1; weak D call: TRBD2 (5 bases). The length of the CDR3 is 15 residues. The germline gives CDR1 SGHRS, CDR2 YFSETQ. CDR3 protein: CASSLDGMSCNEQFF. CDR3 in DNA: TGCGCCAGCAGCTTGGACGGGATGTCCTGCAATGAGCAGTTCTTC.

This clonotype showed up just a few times. The genes are TRBV5-1 and TRBJ2-3; D call uncertain. Germline V gene sequence: CDR1 SGHRS, CDR2 YFSETQ. This CDR3 has 13 amino acids. V was clipped by 6 bases and J by 6 bases, with 14 bases between them. The CDR3 DNA is TGCGCCAGCACCCTTCTGACATCCGATACGCAGTATTTT. The encoded protein is CASTLLTSDTQYF.

The chain recombines TRBV5-1 with TRBJ1-6; maybe TRBD1 (5 bases). Germline loops: CDR1 SGHRS, CDR2 YFSETQ. This CDR3 has 17 residues. Trimming stripped 0 bases from V and 4 bases from J, with 14 bases between. CDR3 loop: CASSLEQGAGYNSPLHF. The CDR3 DNA sequence: TGCGCCAGCAGCTTGGAACAAGGGGCAGGATATAATTCACCCCTCCACTTT.

This clonotype has a handful of counts. This chain links TRBV28 with TRBJ1-2, with TRBD1 matching over 7 bases. Germline V lookup: CDR1 MDHEN, CDR2 SYDVKM. This CDR3 has 11 amino acids. The V gene end was trimmed by 5 bases and the J gene end by 10 bases; junction bases not matched to a gene: 4. CDR3 nucleotides: TGTGCCAGCAGTCTGGACAGGTCCTACACCTTC. Its protein is CASSLDRSYTF.

The chain recombines TRBV4-3 with TRBJ2-1; 8 positions match TRBD2. Germline CDR1 and CDR2: LGHNA and YSLEER. CDR3 length: 13 amino acids. The V gene end was trimmed by 2 bases and the J gene end by 9 bases; junction bases not matched to a gene: 3. The CDR3 bases are TGCGCCAGCAGCCAAACTCTAGCGGGTGAGCAGTTCTTC. Translated: CASSQTLAGEQFF.